This TCR beta chain was sequenced during a study of blood T cells in healthy people across ages. Concerning this clonotype itself: Antigen unknown.

The CDR3 totals 13 residues. The V and J ends lost 2 bases and 4 bases respectively, with 11 bases between them. Per germline, CDR1 DFQATT and CDR2 SNEGSKA (reference sequence). For the second PCR, which ran for about 7 to 11 cycles, a sample-barcoded 5' primer and a J-beta primer mix were used. One entry per CDR3 protein, called by TCRdb with MiXCR from the 5' RACE reads. This sample has roughly 700,000 distinct CDR3 sequences, with about a third found just once. Overall study results and limits: Per million T cells, the diversity of TCR beta decreased roughly linearly as age advanced.

V is TRBV20-1 and J is TRBJ1-2, with D possibly being TRBD1 (6 bases). This TCR came from an elderly woman in good health. The sample consisted of blood. The DNA of the CDR3 is TGCAGTGCTAGATGGGACACCGGCTATGGCTACACCTTC. Translating it yields CSARWDTGYGYTF.